Listed below are T cell receptor beta chains from one sample, sequenced in a study of T-cell memory formation after mild COVID-19. MiXCR, run by TCRdb on the 5' RACE reads, gives a single entry per CDR3 protein. This table has 380,000 or so distinct CDR3 sequences, approximately 13% appearing once. The sample taken for sequencing was PBMCs or a T cell subset sorted from them (not recorded which). Every receptor here comes from a man aged 18 to 29 who had mild COVID-19 (a few samples of this study predate the infection). Cell type and time point are not known. CDR3s include the opening cysteine and the closing phenylalanine or tryptophan. The D gene is left open where the match is weak. Rows may omit the clone size; those that give it use once, few, many or a size class.

abundance	d_gene	j_gene	v_gene	CDR3nt	CDR3aa
.	.	TRBJ1-6	TRBV14	TGTGCCAGCAGCCATCGCGCGGGCGTCGGTTCACCCCTCCACTTT	CASSHRAGVGSPLHF
few	.	TRBJ2-3	TRBV5-1	TGCGCCAGCAGCACCGACAGAGATACGCAGTATTTT	CASSTDRDTQYF
.	TRBD1	TRBJ2-7	TRBV7-9	TGTGCCAGCAGCCCTAACTTAGGACAGGGTCGGTACGAGCAGTACTTC	CASSPNLGQGRYEQYF
.	.	TRBJ1-6	TRBV6-2/TRBV6-3	TGTGCCAGCACCCACCTGGGATCACCCCTCCACTTT	CASTHLGSPLHF
.	TRBD2	TRBJ2-5	TRBV5-4	TGTGCCAGCAGCGCCCAGCGGGGAATCCAAGAGACCCAGTACTTC	CASSAQRGIQETQYF
.	TRBD2	TRBJ2-6	TRBV18	TGTGCCAGCTCCGGGGGGACCCACTCTGGGGCCAACGTCCTGACTTTC	CASSGGTHSGANVLTF
.	.	TRBJ1-6	TRBV7-3	TGTGCCAGCAGCTTACAGGGGAGGGGACCCCTCCACTTT	CASSLQGRGPLHF
few	.	TRBJ1-1	TRBV9	TGTGCCAGCAGCGTATACCCCTCGCCCCCCGAGGCTTTCTTT	CASSVYPSPPEAFF
.	TRBD2	TRBJ2-1	TRBV28	TGTGCCAGCAGCCTACCGGGACTAGCGGGGGGGCCTAGCTACAATGAGCAGTTCTTC	CASSLPGLAGGPSYNEQFF
.	TRBD2	TRBJ2-1	TRBV6-5	TGTGCCAGCAGTTACCGGCGGGGGATTGAGCAGTTCTTC	CASSYRRGIEQFF
.	.	TRBJ2-3	TRBV19	TGTGCCATTAGTATAGTCGGGACGGGCACAGATACGCAGTATTTT	CAISIVGTGTDTQYF
few	TRBD2	TRBJ2-6	TRBV7-2	TGTGCCAGCACCCTCCCGGGAGGGAAGGGGGCCAACGTCCTGACTTTC	CASTLPGGKGANVLTF
few	.	TRBJ2-2	TRBV6-4	TGTGCCAGCAGTGACCAGCCAGGCCACACCGGGGAGCTGTTTTTT	CASSDQPGHTGELFF
few	.	TRBJ2-7	TRBV12-3/TRBV12-4	TGTGCCAGCAGTGCTGGGACGGGAGTTTCCTACGAGCAGTACTTC	CASSAGTGVSYEQYF
.	.	TRBJ2-3	TRBV4-3	TGCGCCAGCAGCCAAGTTAGCACAGGGAGGACAGATACGCAGTATTTT	CASSQVSTGRTDTQYF
few	TRBD1	TRBJ2-2	TRBV6-5	TGTGCCAGCAGATGGACAGGGGTGGACACCGGGGAGCTGTTTTTT	CASRWTGVDTGELFF
.	.	TRBJ1-2	TRBV6-5	TGTGCCAGCAGCCACGGACAGCTGAACTATGGCTACACCTTC	CASSHGQLNYGYTF
.	.	TRBJ1-5	TRBV5-1	TGCGCCAGCAGCCCGGACGGTGGGCAGCCCCAGCATTTT	CASSPDGGQPQHF
few	.	TRBJ2-5	TRBV21-1	TGTGCCAGCAGCAAAGGGAACAGGCGTAACCAGGAGACCCAGTACTTC	CASSKGNRRNQETQYF
.	TRBD1	TRBJ1-1	TRBV11-1	TGTGCCAGCAGCTTAGAAGTTTGGGACAGAGCTTTCTTT	CASSLEVWDRAFF
few	.	TRBJ2-4	TRBV20-1	TGCAGTGGACCGGACCCCATTCTAGCCAAAAACATTCAGTACTTC	CSGPDPILAKNIQYF
.	.	TRBJ1-4	TRBV4-3	TGCGCCAGCAGCCAAGAGGGGGGTAAAGGTGAAAAACTGTTTTTT	CASSQEGGKGEKLFF
few	.	TRBJ1-5	TRBV28	TGTGCCAGCAGCCACGCCGGGCCCAGCAATCAGCCCCAGCATTTT	CASSHAGPSNQPQHF
many	.	TRBJ2-6	TRBV7-2	TGTGCCAGCAGCTTAGTCGCCGGCACCTCTGGGGCCAACGTCCTGACTTTC	CASSLVAGTSGANVLTF
few	.	TRBJ2-7	TRBV4-2	TGTGCCAGCAGCCTGAATTCCGGTAAAGCCTACGAGCAGTACTTC	CASSLNSGKAYEQYF
few	TRBD2	TRBJ2-1	TRBV20-1	TGCAGTGCTGGCTATGCCGGGACTAGCAATGAGCAGTTCTTC	CSAGYAGTSNEQFF
.	.	TRBJ1-3	TRBV5-1	TGCGCCAGCAGCTTGGGACGCTTCTCTGGAAACACCATATATTTT	CASSLGRFSGNTIYF
.	.	TRBJ1-4	TRBV12-3/TRBV12-4	TGTGCCAGCAGTTTAGGGGCATTGGATGAAAAACTGTTTTTT	CASSLGALDEKLFF
.	TRBD1	TRBJ2-1	TRBV6-5	TGTGCCAGCAGTTATACCTCGACAGGGGTCGGGGGTGAGCAGTTCTTC	CASSYTSTGVGGEQFF
.	.	TRBJ2-1	TRBV6-2/TRBV6-3	TGTGCCAGCAGGGGCCTAGGGGATGAGCAGTTCTTC	CASRGLGDEQFF
.	TRBD2	TRBJ2-1	TRBV27	TGTGCCAGCAGTATGGGACTAGCGGGGGGGCATGAGCAGTTCTTC	CASSMGLAGGHEQFF
few	.	TRBJ1-1	TRBV21-1	TGTGCCAGCAGCTCTGGGGCGGCACGGGGAACTGAAGCTTTCTTT	CASSSGAARGTEAFF
few	TRBD2	TRBJ2-2	TRBV19	TGTGCCAGTACCCAAAGCGGGGCCCCCACCGGGGAGCTGTTTTTT	CASTQSGAPTGELFF
many	TRBD2	TRBJ2-5	TRBV24-1	TGTGCCACCAGTGATCCGACTAGCGGGAGACAAGAGACCCAGTACTTC	CATSDPTSGRQETQYF
many	.	TRBJ2-1	TRBV19	TGTGCCAGTAGTGTGCAGTCGCGTTCGGACAATGAGCAGTTCTTC	CASSVQSRSDNEQFF
.	TRBD1	TRBJ1-1	TRBV9	TGTGCCAGCAGCGGCGGGACAGGGGGTTCGAACACTGAAGCTTTCTTT	CASSGGTGGSNTEAFF
.	TRBD2	TRBJ2-3	TRBV5-1	TGCGCCAGCAGCGTGGGGACTAGCGGGGAGGATACGCAGTATTTT	CASSVGTSGEDTQYF
.	.	TRBJ1-2	TRBV18	TGTGCCAGCTCACCACCCCTAAGCCGCGGCAGTGGCTACACCTTC	CASSPPLSRGSGYTF
many	.	TRBJ2-1	TRBV4-1	TGCGCCAGCAGCCAACCGGTACTAGGAAACAATGAGCAGTTCTTC	CASSQPVLGNNEQFF
many	.	TRBJ1-1	TRBV28	TGTGCCACGAAGGAGGGTAGGACTGAAGCTTTCTTT	CATKEGRTEAFF
.	.	TRBJ1-6	TRBV11-2	TGTGCCAGCAGCTTCGGATATAATTCACCCCTCCACTTT	CASSFGYNSPLHF
.	.	TRBJ2-7	TRBV30	TGTGCCTCAGGGGTTACCTCCTACGAGCAGTACTTC	CASGVTSYEQYF
many	.	TRBJ1-5	TRBV12-5	TGTGCTAGTGGTCTGACCGTGGGGGCGAGCAATCAGCCCCAGCATTTT	CASGLTVGASNQPQHF
few	.	TRBJ1-4	TRBV5-5	TGTGCCAGCGCCCGCGGCAGGGCTAATGAAAAACTGTTTTTT	CASARGRANEKLFF
.	.	TRBJ1-1	TRBV29-1	TGCAGCGTTGATTCCGGGAGAGAAGCTTTCTTT	CSVDSGREAFF